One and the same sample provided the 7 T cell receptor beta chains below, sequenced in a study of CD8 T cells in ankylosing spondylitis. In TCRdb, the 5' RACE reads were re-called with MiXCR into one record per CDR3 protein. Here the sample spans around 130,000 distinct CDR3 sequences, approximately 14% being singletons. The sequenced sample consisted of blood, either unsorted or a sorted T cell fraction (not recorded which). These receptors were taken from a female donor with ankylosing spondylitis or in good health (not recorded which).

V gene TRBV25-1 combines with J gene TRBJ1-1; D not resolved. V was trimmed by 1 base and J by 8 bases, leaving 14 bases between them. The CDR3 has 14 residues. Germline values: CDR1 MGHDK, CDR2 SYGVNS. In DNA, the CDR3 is TGTGCCAGCAGTGAATCCCCACACACGGGGGAAGCTTTCTTT. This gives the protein CASSESPHTGEAFF.

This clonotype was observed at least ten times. CDR3 coding DNA: TGTGCCAGCAGCTTAGTACAGGCGGAAGAGCTGTTTTTT. It translates to CASSLVQAEELFF. The V and J genes are TRBV7-9 and TRBJ2-2; TRBD1 might be the D (5 bases). Trimming took 1 base from V and 11 from J, leaving 11 bases between them. This CDR3 is built from 13 residues. Germline V gene lookup returns CDR1 SEHNR and CDR2 FQNEAQ (reference sequence).

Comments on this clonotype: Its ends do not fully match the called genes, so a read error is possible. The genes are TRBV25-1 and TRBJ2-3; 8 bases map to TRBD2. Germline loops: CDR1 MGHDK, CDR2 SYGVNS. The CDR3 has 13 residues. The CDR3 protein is CASRGLGQGAHYF. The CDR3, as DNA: TGTGCCAGCAGGGGACTAGGGCAAGGCGCGCACTATTTT.

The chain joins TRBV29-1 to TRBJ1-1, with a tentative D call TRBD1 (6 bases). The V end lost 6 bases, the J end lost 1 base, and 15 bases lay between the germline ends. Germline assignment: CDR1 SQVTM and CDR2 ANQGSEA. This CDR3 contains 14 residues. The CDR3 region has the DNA TGCAGCGTCGGAAGGGACACCACGAACACTGAAGCTTTCTTT. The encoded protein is CSVGRDTTNTEAFF.

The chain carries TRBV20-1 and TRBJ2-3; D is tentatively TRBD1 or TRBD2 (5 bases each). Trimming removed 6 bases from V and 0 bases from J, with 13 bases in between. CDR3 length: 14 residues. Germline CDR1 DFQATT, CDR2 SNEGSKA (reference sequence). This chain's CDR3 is CSARGTESTDTQYF. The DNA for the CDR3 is TGCAGTGCCCGAGGGACCGAGAGCACAGATACGCAGTATTTT.

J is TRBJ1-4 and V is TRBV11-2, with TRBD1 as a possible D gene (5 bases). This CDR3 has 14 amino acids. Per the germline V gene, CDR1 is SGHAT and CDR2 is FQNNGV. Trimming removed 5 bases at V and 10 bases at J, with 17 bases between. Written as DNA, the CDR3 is TGTGCCAGCAGCCGTAACATCGGGACCTCAAAACTGTTTTTT. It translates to CASSRNIGTSKLFF.

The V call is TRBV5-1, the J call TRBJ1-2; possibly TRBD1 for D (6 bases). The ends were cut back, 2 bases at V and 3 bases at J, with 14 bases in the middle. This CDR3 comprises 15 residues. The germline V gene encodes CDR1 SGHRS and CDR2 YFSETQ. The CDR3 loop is CASSFSQGGDYGYTF. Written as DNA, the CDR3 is TGCGCCAGCAGCTTTTCACAGGGAGGTGACTATGGCTACACCTTC.